The present T cell receptor (beta chain) was sequenced within a study of graft-versus-host responses after intestinal transplantation. Notes on this clone: The antigen remains unidentified.

Germline V gene sequence: CDR1 LNHDA, CDR2 SQIVND (reference sequence). Between the trimmed V and J ends, which lost 3 bases and 1 base, there was a span of 6 bases. The length of the CDR3 is 13 residues. Libraries were prepared by immunoSEQ multiplex PCR; TCRdb keeps only in-frame clonotypes and omits some of them. The table lists some 100,000 clones, approximately 90% of them singletons. This chain links TRBV19 with TRBJ1-1; D unclear. The sequencing used unstimulated CD8+ T cells sorted from spleen or lymph node cells, collected before transplant. The sequence was collected from a human donor who was the organ donor for an intestinal transplant. The chain's CDR3 is CASSMSGNTEAFF. The DNA of the CDR3 is TGTGCCAGTAGTATGTCAGGGAACACTGAAGCTTTCTTT. Full variable domain (missing parts from reference TRBV19 and TRBJ1-1): DGGITQSPKYLFRKEGQNVTLSCEQNLNHDAMYWYRQDPGQGLRLIYYSQIVNDFQKGDIAEGYSVSREKKESFPLTVTSAQKNPTAFYLCASSMSGNTEAFFGQGTRLTVV.